The clone carrying this T cell receptor beta chain came up once. The entry originates in a study of blood T cell repertoires in COVID-19. In the study overall: Both acute and convalescent COVID-19 samples were obtained from the United States, Italy and Spain. From T cells, B-cell-depleted T cells, or PBMCs came the material, which was cDNA or gDNA.

This CDR3 has 14 residues. V was clipped by 5 bases and J by 8 bases, with 18 bases between them. Germline-derived CDR1 and CDR2 are LNHDA and SQIVND (reference sequence). Authors' methods: Estimates of nucleated cell counts were drawn from the amplification of reference gene primers. Clones were sequenced by immunoSEQ multiplex PCR, and TCRdb holds only the in-frame ones, with some missing. Clonal size and the V and J genes are those of that table, whereas D and trimming came from the DNA. The data contain 140,000 to 150,000 clones, 87% of them singletons. Sequenced material: peripheral blood. The chain couples TRBV19 to TRBJ1-1; no clear D. This sequence originates from a woman aged 45-60 years with active or convalescent COVID-19. DNA for the CDR3: TGTGCCAGTAGTGAGGGCAGCGAAAACTCAGAAGCTTTCTTT. Translated, it gives CASSEGSENSEAFF. Full variable domain (outside the CDR3, taken from reference TRBV19 and TRBJ1-1): DGGITQSPKYLFRKEGQNVTLSCEQNLNHDAMYWYRQDPGQGLRLIYYSQIVNDFQKGDIAEGYSVSREKKESFPLTVTSAQKNPTAFYLCASSEGSENSEAFFGQGTRLTVV.